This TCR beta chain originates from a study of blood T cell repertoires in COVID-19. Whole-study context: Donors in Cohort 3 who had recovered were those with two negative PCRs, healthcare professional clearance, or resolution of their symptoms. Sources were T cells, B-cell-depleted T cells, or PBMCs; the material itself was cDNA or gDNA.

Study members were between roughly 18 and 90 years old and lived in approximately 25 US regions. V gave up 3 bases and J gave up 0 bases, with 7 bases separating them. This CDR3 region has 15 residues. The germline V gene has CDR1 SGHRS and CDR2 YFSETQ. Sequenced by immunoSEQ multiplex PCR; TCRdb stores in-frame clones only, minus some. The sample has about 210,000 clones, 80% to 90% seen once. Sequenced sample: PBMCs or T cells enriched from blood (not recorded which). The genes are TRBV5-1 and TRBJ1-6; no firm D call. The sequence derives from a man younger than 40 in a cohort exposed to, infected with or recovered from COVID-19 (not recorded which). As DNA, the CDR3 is TGCGCCAGCAGCTCTCTGAGCTCCTATAATTCACCCCTCCACTTT. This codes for CASSSLSSYNSPLHF.